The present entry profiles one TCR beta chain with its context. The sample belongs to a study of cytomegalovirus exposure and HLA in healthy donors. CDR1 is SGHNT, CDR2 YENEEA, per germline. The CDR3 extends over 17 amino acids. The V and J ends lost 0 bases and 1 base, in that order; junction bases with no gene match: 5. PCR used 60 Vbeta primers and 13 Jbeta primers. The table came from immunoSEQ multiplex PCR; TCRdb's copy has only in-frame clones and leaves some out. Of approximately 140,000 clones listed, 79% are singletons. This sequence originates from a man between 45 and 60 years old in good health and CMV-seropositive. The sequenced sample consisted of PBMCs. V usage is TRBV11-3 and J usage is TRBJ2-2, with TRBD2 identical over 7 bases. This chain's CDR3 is CASSLDYGRLNTGELFF. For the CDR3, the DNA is TGTGCCAGCAGCTTAGACTACGGGAGGTTGAACACCGGGGAGCTGTTTTTT.